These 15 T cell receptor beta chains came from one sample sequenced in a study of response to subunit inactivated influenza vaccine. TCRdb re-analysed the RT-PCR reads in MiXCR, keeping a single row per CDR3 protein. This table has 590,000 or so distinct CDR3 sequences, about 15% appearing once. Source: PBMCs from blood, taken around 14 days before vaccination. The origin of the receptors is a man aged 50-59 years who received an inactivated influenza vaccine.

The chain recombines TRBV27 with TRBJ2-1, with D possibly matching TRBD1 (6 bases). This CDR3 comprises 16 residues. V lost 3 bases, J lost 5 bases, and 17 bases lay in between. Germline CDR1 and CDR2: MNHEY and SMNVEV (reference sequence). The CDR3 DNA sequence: TGTGCCAGCAGTTTTGGTGTGTCCGAGGGGGACAATGAGCAGTTCTTC. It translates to CASSFGVSEGDNEQFF.

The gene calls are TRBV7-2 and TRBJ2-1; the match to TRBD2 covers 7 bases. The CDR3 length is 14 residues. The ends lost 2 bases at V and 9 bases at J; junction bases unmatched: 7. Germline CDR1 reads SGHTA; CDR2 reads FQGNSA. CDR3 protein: CASSLNGLAAEQFF. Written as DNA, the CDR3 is TGTGCCAGCAGCTTAAACGGGCTAGCGGCTGAGCAGTTCTTC. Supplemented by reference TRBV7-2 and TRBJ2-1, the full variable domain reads GAGVSQSPSNKVTEKGKDVELRCDPISGHTALYWYRQSLGQGLEFLIYFQGNSAPDKSGLPSDRFSAERTGGSVSTLTIQRTQQEDSAVYLCASSLNGLAAEQFFGPGTRLTVL.

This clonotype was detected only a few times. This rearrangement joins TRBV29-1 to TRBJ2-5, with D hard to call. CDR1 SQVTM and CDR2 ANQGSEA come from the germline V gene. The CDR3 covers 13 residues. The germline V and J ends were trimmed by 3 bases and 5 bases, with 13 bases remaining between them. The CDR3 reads CSVEPGPVETQYF. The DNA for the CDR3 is TGCAGCGTTGAGCCAGGACCTGTGGAGACCCAGTACTTC.

CDR3: CASSLLGNRGTQYF. The DNA of the CDR3 is TGTGCCAGCAGTTTATTGGGGAACCGAGGGACCCAGTACTTC. V and J are TRBV12-3 or TRBV12-4 and TRBJ2-5; D is undetermined. Trimming cost V 2 bases and J 7 bases, with 14 bases left between them. CDR3 length equals 14 residues.

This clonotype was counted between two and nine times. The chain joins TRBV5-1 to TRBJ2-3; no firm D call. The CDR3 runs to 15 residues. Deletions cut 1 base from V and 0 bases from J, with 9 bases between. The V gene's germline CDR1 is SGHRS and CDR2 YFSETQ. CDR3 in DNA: TGCGCCAGCAGCTTGACTAAGCCTAGCACAGATACGCAGTATTTT. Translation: CASSLTKPSTDTQYF.

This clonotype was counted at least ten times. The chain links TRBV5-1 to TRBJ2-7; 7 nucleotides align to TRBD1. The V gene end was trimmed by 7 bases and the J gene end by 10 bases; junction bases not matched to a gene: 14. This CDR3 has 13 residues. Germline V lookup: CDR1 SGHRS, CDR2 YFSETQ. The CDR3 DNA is TGCGCCAGCCACCTGACAGGGACGGAGAAACAGTACTTC. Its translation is CASHLTGTEKQYF.

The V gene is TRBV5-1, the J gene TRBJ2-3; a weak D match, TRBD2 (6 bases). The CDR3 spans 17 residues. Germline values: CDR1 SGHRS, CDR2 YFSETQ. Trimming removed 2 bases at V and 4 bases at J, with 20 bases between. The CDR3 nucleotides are TGCGCCAGCAGCTTCGAAATGGGGACTCTAGGAGCAGATACGCAGTATTTT. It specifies CASSFEMGTLGADTQYF.

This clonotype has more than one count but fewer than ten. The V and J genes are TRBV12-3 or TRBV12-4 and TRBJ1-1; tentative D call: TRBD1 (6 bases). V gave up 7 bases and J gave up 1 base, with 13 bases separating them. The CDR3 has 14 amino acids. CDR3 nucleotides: TGTGCCAGCACTAAAGGGACACCGAACACTGAAGCTTTCTTT. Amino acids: CASTKGTPNTEAFF.

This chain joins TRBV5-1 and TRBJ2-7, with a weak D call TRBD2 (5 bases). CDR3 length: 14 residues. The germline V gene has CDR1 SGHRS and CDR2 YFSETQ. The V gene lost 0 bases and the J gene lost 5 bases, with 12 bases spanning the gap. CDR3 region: CASSLAASSNEQYF. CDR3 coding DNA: TGCGCCAGCAGCTTGGCGGCTAGCTCAAACGAGCAGTACTTC.

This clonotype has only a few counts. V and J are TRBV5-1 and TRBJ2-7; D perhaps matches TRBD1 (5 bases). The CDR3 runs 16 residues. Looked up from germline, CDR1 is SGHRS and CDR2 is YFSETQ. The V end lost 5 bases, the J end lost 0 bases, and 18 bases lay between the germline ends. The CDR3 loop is CASRPGAGMSSYEQYF. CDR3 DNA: TGCGCCAGCAGACCTGGGGCAGGGATGAGCTCCTACGAGCAGTACTTC.

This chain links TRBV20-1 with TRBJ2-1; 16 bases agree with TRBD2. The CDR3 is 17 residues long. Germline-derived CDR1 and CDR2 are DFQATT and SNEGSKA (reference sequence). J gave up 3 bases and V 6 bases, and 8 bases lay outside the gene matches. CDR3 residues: CSALGLAGGLVYNEQFF. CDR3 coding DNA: TGCAGTGCCCTGGGACTAGCGGGGGGGCTAGTCTACAATGAGCAGTTCTTC.

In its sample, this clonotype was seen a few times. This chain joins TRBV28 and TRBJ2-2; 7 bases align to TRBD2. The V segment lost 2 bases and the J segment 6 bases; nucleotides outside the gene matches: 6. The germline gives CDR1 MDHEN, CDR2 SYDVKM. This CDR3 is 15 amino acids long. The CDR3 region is CASSLGGSVPGELFF. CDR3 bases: TGTGCCAGCAGTTTAGGCGGGAGCGTCCCCGGGGAGCTGTTTTTT.

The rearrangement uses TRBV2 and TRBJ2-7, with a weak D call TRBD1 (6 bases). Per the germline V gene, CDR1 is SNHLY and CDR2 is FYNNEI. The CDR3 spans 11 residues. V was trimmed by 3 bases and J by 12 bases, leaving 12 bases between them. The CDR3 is CASSDSDRPYF. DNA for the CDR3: TGTGCCAGCAGTGATTCGGACAGACCGTACTTC.

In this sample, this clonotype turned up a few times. CDR3 in DNA: TGCGCCAGCAGCTCGGGACAGGGAGGGGCAGATACGCAGTATTTT. Translated, it gives CASSSGQGGADTQYF. The chain combines TRBV5-1 with TRBJ2-3; 9 bases fit TRBD1. V lost 3 bases to trimming and J lost 4 bases; unmatched junction nucleotides: 6. Germline CDR1 and CDR2: SGHRS and YFSETQ. The length of the CDR3 is 15 residues.

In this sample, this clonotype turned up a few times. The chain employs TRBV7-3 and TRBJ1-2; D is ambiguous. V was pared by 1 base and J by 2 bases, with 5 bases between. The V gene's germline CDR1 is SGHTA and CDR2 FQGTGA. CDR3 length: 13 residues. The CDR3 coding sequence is TGTGCCAGCAGCTTAAACAACAACTATGGCTACACCTTC. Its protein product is CASSLNNNYGYTF.